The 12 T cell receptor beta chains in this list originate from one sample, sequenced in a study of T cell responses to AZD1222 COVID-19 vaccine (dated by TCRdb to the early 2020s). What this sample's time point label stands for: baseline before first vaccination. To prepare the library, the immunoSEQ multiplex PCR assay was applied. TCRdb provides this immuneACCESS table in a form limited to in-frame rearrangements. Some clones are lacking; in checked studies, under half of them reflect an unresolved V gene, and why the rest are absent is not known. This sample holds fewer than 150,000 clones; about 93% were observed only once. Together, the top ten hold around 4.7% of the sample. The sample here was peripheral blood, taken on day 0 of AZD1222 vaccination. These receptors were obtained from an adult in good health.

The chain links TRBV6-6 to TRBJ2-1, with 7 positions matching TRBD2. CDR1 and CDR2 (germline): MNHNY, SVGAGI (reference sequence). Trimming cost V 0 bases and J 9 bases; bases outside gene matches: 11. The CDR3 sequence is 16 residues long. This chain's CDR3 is CASSYSQASGDSEQFF. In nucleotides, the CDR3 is TGTGCCAGCAGTTACTCGCAGGCTAGCGGAGATAGTGAGCAGTTCTTC.

Here the CDR3 reads CASSGEGSNQPQHF. The CDR3 region has the DNA TGTGCTAGTTCAGGGGAGGGGAGCAATCAGCCCCAGCATTTT. V usage is TRBV12-5 and J usage is TRBJ1-5, with TRBD1 as a possible D gene (6 bases). Germline V CDR1 and CDR2: LGHNT, FRNRAP. Trimming shortened V by 8 bases and J by 1 base, and 12 bases separated the two germline ends. CDR3 size: 14 residues.

CDR3 sequence (DNA): TGTGCCAGCACAGGGGGTCGAAGCTCCTACGAGCAGTACTTC. Translation: CASTGGRSSYEQYF. J is TRBJ2-7 and V is TRBV6-5; TRBD1 agrees at 7 bases. The CDR3 has 14 residues. Trimming at V came to 7 bases and at J to 0 bases, leaving 6 bases not matched to a gene. Germline-derived CDR1 and CDR2 are MNHEY and SVGAGI.

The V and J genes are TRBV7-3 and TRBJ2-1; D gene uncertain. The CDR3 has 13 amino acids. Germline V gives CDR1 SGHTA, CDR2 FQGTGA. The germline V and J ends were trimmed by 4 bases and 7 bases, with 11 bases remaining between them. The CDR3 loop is CASSSRNSNEQFF. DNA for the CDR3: TGTGCCAGCAGCTCTCGGAACTCGAATGAGCAGTTCTTC.

For the CDR3, the DNA is TGTGCCAGCAGCAGGACCCGGTCGAGACAGGGGAGCCCCTACGAGCAGTACTTC. It yields the protein CASSRTRSRQGSPYEQYF. V gene TRBV21-1 combines with J gene TRBJ2-7; the D segment call TRBD1 is taken from the table without a DNA check. TRBV21-1 represents a pseudogene. This CDR3 contains 18 residues.

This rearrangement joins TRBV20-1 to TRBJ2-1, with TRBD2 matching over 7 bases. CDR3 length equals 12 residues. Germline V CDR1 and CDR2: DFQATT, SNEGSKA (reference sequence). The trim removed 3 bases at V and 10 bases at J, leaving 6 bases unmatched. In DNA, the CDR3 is TGCAGTGCTAGTCGAGAGCGGGAAGAGCAGTTCTTC. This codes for CSASREREEQFF.

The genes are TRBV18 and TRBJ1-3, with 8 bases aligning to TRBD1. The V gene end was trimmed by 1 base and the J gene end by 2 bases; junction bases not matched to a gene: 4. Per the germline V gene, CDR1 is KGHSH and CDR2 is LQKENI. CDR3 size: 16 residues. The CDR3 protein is CASSPQDRAPGNTIYF. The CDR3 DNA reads TGTGCCAGCTCACCACAGGACAGGGCACCTGGAAACACCATATATTTT.

CDR3 DNA sequence: TGCGCCAGCAGCCAAGCCCCAGGACTAGCGGGAGGGTACAATGAGCAGTTCTTC. Residues: CASSQAPGLAGGYNEQFF. This chain uses TRBV4-3 with TRBJ2-1; 15 bases agree with TRBD2. V dropped 1 base and J dropped 4; count of bases not matched to a gene: 5. CDR3 length: 18 amino acids. The germline gives CDR1 LGHNA, CDR2 YSLEER.

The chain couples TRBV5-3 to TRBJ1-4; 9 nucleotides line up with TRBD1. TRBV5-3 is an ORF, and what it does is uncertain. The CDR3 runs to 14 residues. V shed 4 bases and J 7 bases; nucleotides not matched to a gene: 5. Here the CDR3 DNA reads TGTGCCAGAAGCCCCCGGGACAGGGTTGAAAAACTGTTTTTT. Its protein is CARSPRDRVEKLFF.

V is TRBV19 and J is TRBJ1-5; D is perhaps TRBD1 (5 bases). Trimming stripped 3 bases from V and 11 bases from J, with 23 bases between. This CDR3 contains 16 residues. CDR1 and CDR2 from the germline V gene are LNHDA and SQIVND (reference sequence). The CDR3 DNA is TGTGCCAGTAGTATGAGCGGGGCCCGGCAGGTAGGGGCCCAGCATTTT. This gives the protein CASSMSGARQVGAQHF.

CDR3 DNA: TGTGCCAGCAGTTGGGAGCGAGGCCTCACAGATACGCAGTATTTT. Translating gives CASSWERGLTDTQYF. The genes are TRBV6-5 and TRBJ2-3; tentative D call: TRBD2 (5 bases). The V end was cut by 4 bases, the J end by 2 bases, with 13 bases between. This CDR3 is built from 15 residues. Germline V gene sequence: CDR1 MNHEY, CDR2 SVGAGI.

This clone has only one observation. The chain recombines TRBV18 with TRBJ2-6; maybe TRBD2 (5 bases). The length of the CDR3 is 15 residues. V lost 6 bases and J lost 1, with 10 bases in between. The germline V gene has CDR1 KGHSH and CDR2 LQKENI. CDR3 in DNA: TGTGCCAGCTCGCAGGACTTATCTGGGGCCAACGTCCTGACTTTC. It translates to CASSQDLSGANVLTF.